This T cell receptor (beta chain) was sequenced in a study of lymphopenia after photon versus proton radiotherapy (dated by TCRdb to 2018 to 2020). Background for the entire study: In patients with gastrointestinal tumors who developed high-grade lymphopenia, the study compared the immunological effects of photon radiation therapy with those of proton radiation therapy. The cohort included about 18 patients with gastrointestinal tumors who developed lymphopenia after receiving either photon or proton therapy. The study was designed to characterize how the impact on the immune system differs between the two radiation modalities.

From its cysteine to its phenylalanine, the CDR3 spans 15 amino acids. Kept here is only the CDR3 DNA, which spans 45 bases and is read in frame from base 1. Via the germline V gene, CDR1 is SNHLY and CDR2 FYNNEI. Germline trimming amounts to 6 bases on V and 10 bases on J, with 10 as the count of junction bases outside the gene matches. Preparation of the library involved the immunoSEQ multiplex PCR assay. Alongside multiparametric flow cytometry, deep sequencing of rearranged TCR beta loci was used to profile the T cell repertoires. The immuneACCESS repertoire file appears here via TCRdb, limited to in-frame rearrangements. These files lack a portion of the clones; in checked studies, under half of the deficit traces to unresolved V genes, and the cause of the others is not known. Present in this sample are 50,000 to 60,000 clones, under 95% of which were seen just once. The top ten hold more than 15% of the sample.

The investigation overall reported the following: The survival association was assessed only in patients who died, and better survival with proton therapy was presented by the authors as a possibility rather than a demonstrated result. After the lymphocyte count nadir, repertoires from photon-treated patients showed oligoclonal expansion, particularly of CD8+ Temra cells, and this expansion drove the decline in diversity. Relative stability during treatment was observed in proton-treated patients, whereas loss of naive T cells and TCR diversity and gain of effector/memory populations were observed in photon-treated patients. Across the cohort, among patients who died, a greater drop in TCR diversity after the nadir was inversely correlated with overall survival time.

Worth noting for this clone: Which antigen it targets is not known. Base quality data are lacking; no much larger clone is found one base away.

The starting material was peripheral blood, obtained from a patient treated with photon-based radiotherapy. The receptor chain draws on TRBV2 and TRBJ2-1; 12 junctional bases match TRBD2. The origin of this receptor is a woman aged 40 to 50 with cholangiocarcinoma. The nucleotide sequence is TGTGCCAGCAGGGGGGGGACTAGCGGGTTCTCCGAGCAGTTCTTC. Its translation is CASRGGTSGFSEQFF.